The source of this T cell receptor beta chain is a study of cytomegalovirus exposure and HLA in healthy donors. V gave up 6 bases and J gave up 3 bases, with 15 bases separating them. This CDR3 is built from 15 residues. Germline values: CDR1 LNHDA, CDR2 SQIVND (reference sequence). PCR primers comprised 60 Vbeta and 13 Jbeta primers. Sequenced by immunoSEQ multiplex PCR; TCRdb stores in-frame clones only, minus some. The table includes about 190,000 clones, around 75% detected once. The TCR originated in a woman younger than 45 in good health and CMV-seropositive. Sequenced sample: PBMCs. V usage is TRBV19 and J usage is TRBJ1-5; no clear D gene. The CDR3 bases are TGTGCCAGTAGCCTCTTACAGCCAAACAATCAGCCCCAGCATTTT. Its protein product is CASSLLQPNNQPQHF.